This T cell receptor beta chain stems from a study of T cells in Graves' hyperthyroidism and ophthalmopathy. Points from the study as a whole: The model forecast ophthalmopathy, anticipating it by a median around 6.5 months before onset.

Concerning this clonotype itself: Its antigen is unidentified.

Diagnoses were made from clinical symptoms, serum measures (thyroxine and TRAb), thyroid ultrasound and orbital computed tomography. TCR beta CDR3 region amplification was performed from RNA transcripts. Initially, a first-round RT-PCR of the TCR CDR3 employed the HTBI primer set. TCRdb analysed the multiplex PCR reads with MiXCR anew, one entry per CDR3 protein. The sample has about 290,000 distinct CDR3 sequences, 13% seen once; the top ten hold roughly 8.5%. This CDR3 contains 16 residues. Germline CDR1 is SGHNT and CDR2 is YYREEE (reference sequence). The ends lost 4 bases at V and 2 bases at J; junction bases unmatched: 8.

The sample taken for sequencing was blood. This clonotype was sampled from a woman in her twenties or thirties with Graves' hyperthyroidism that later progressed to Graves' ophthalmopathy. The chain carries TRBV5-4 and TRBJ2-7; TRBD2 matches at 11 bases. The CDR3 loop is CASSIVAGGPPYEQYF. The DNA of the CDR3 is TGTGCCAGCAGCATAGTAGCGGGAGGGCCCCCCTACGAGCAGTACTTC.